The 24 T cell receptor beta chains below all came from one sample that was sequenced in a study of identifying expanded T cells in peripheral blood. Assay: immunoSEQ multiplex PCR; the TCRdb copy retains only in-frame clones and omits some. This table has 90,000 or so clones, roughly 86% appearing once. The material sequenced was blood. These receptors were taken from a person aged 18 to 75 in good health.

This sequence joins TRBV4-3 and TRBJ1-2; perhaps TRBD1 as D (5 bases). Germline assignment: CDR1 LGHNA and CDR2 YSLEER. Trimming stripped 0 bases from V and 4 bases from J, with 15 bases between. There are 16 residues in the CDR3. As DNA, the CDR3 is TGCGCCAGCAGCCAAGATTTTTACCAGGGTTTCTATGGCTACACCTTC. Protein sequence: CASSQDFYQGFYGYTF.

This sequence joins TRBV25-1 and TRBJ2-7; 11 nucleotides agree with TRBD1. Per germline, CDR1 MGHDK and CDR2 SYGVNS. This CDR3 contains 14 residues. Trimming took 8 bases from V and 5 from J; bases not matched to a gene: 8. DNA for the CDR3: TGTGCCAGCGAGGGGACAGGGGGTTCCCACGAGCAGTACTTC. It encodes CASEGTGGSHEQYF.

V gene TRBV10-3 combines with J gene TRBJ1-1, with D tentatively TRBD1 (5 bases). CDR1 is ENHRY and CDR2 is SYGVKD in the germline V gene. Trimming left V 4 bases short and J 4 bases short, with 19 bases between. This CDR3 is built from 16 residues. CDR3 amino acids: CAISGIGRGSGTEAFF. The CDR3 DNA reads as TGTGCCATCAGTGGGATAGGTAGGGGATCGGGCACTGAAGCTTTCTTT.

This clone is labeled as medium-sized (0.01 to 0.1%). The chain joins TRBV2 to TRBJ1-6; tentative D call: TRBD1 (6 bases). The germline V and J ends were trimmed by 5 bases and 10 bases, with 15 bases remaining between them. The CDR3 has 14 residues. Germline CDR1 and CDR2: SNHLY and FYNNEI. CDR3 coding DNA: TGTGCCAGCAGTTCACAGGGCGTAGTCTCACCCCTCCACTTT. It translates to CASSSQGVVSPLHF.

The chain combines TRBV30 with TRBJ1-2; D is possibly TRBD1 (5 bases). Germline V gives CDR1 GTSNPN, CDR2 SVGIG (reference sequence). V dropped 4 bases and J dropped 3 bases, with 9 bases sitting between them. This CDR3 has 12 amino acids. This chain's CDR3 is CAWNVGHYGYTF. The CDR3 DNA follows: TGTGCCTGGAACGTGGGACACTATGGCTACACCTTC. The full variable domain, its missing parts supplied by reference TRBV30 and TRBJ1-2, is SQTIHQWPATLVQPVGSPLSLECTVEGTSNPNLYWYRQAAGRGLQLLFYSVGIGQISSEVPQNLSASRPQDRQFILSSKKLLLSDSGFYLCAWNVGHYGYTFGSGTRLTVV.

The chain recombines TRBV19 with TRBJ2-2, with 8 nucleotides matching TRBD1. The CDR3 consists of 14 residues. The ends lost 5 bases at V and 4 bases at J; junction bases unmatched: 3. The germline V gene encodes CDR1 LNHDA and CDR2 SQIVND (reference sequence). The CDR3 DNA reads as TGTGCCAGTAGTCGACAGGGGATCACCGGGGAGCTGTTTTTT. This encodes CASSRQGITGELFF.

The chain has TRBV15 and TRBJ2-7; D gene ambiguous. Trimming pared 0 bases from V and 4 bases from J, leaving 13 bases between. Germline lookup yields CDR1 LNHNV and CDR2 YYDKDF (reference sequence). CDR3 size: 15 residues. The CDR3 sequence is CATSREASGGYEQYF. CDR3 nucleotide sequence: TGTGCCACCAGCAGAGAGGCCTCAGGTGGTTACGAGCAGTACTTC.

This clone has only one observation. The rearrangement links TRBV19 to TRBJ2-3; D may match TRBD1 or TRBD2 (5 bases each). V was clipped by 5 bases and J by 5 bases, with 8 bases between them. CDR1 and CDR2 (germline): LNHDA, SQIVND (reference sequence). The CDR3 sequence is 12 residues long. The CDR3 loop reads CASSVGVDTQYF. Here the CDR3 DNA reads TGTGCCAGTAGTGTGGGGGTAGATACGCAGTATTTT.

This chain joins TRBV27 and TRBJ2-2; D might be TRBD1 (6 bases). Looked up from germline, CDR1 is MNHEY and CDR2 is SMNVEV (reference sequence). The CDR3 has 21 amino acids. V was trimmed by 5 bases and J by 3 bases, leaving 31 bases between them. The DNA of the CDR3 is TGTGCCAGCAGTCCTTCTCCGACAGGATGGCTGTTTCTATCGGACACCGGGGAGCTGTTTTTT. Translating it yields CASSPSPTGWLFLSDTGELFF.

The rearrangement joins TRBV7-8 to TRBJ1-1; no definite D call. Trimming cost V 3 bases and J 5 bases, with 19 bases left between them. This CDR3 has 16 amino acids. Germline lookup yields CDR1 SGHVS and CDR2 FQNEAQ. The CDR3 protein is CASSFHPRSGGTEAFF. In nucleotides, the CDR3 is TGTGCCAGCAGCTTCCACCCCCGGTCGGGAGGGACTGAAGCTTTCTTT.

V usage is TRBV5-5 and J usage is TRBJ1-5, with TRBD1 matching over 7 bases. The junction had 10 bases not matched to a gene; V was cut back by 4 bases and J by 9 bases. The CDR3 is 14 amino acids. Germline loops: CDR1 SGHKS, CDR2 YYEKEE (reference sequence). CDR3 sequence: CASSQYDRDWPQHF. The CDR3 DNA sequence: TGTGCCAGCAGCCAATACGACAGGGACTGGCCCCAGCATTTT.

The chain has TRBV6-1 and TRBJ1-5, with D possibly TRBD1 on 6 matching bases. The CDR3 loop spans 14 amino acids. V lost 8 bases and J 6 bases, leaving 17 bases between the germline ends. Germline V gene lookup returns CDR1 MNHNS and CDR2 SASEGT. The chain's CDR3 is CASRSDRSGQPQHF. The CDR3 nucleotides are TGTGCCAGCCGATCCGACAGGTCAGGTCAGCCCCAGCATTTT.

The chain joins TRBV9 to TRBJ2-2, with 9 bases that match TRBD1. Trimming removed 3 bases from V and 3 bases from J; junction bases left unmatched: 12. Germline V lookup: CDR1 SGDLS, CDR2 YYNGEE. This CDR3 is built from 18 residues. In DNA form, the CDR3 reads TGTGCCAGCAGCGCCAACCTGGACAGGGGCCGAGACACCGGGGAGCTGTTTTTT. Its protein product is CASSANLDRGRDTGELFF.

This clone occurred once. The V gene is TRBV7-2, the J gene TRBJ2-7, with 7 bases aligning to TRBD2. V shed 4 bases and J 2 bases; nucleotides not matched to a gene: 5. The CDR3 covers 14 residues. Germline assignment: CDR1 SGHTA and CDR2 FQGNSA. The CDR3 sequence is CASSSPGLAYEQYF. The CDR3 nucleotides read TGTGCCAGCAGCTCCCCCGGACTAGCCTACGAGCAGTACTTC. Variable domain in full (rest from reference TRBV7-2 and TRBJ2-7): GAGVSQSPSNKVTEKGKDVELRCDPISGHTALYWYRQSLGQGLEFLIYFQGNSAPDKSGLPSDRFSAERTGGSVSTLTIQRTQQEDSAVYLCASSSPGLAYEQYFGPGTRLTVT.

The genes are TRBV11-2 and TRBJ2-5; D gene uncertain. The V end was cut by 0 bases, the J end by 5 bases, with 7 bases between. CDR3 length equals 13 residues. CDR1 is SGHAT and CDR2 is FQNNGV in the germline V gene. The CDR3 protein is CASSLDQVETQYF. CDR3 in DNA: TGTGCCAGCAGCTTAGATCAGGTGGAGACCCAGTACTTC.

V usage is TRBV14 and J usage is TRBJ1-4; D unclear. Germline loops: CDR1 SGHDN, CDR2 FVKESK. The CDR3 consists of 14 residues. Trimming removed 2 bases from V and 0 bases from J, with 4 bases in between. CDR3 coding DNA: TGTGCCAGCAGCCAACCCACAACTAATGAAAAACTGTTTTTT. The encoded protein is CASSQPTTNEKLFF.

The V gene is TRBV4-1, the J gene TRBJ1-3; D remains ambiguous. This CDR3 has 16 residues. The germline V gene has CDR1 MGHRA and CDR2 YSYEKL. V was clipped by 0 bases and J by 3 bases, with 12 bases between them. This CDR3 is CASSQDWVRGGNTIYF. DNA of the CDR3: TGCGCCAGCAGCCAAGATTGGGTTCGCGGTGGAAACACCATATATTTT.

The genes are TRBV18 and TRBJ1-2; D unclear. Germline V CDR1 and CDR2: KGHSH, LQKENI. V gave up 2 bases and J gave up 8 bases, with 12 bases separating them. This CDR3 comprises 13 residues. CDR3 loop: CASSPEGLGGYTF. The CDR3 DNA reads as TGTGCCAGCTCACCAGAGGGCCTGGGAGGCTACACCTTC.

The rearrangement joins TRBV19 to TRBJ2-3, with D possibly TRBD2 on 5 matching bases. V was shortened by 7 bases and J by 0 bases, with 14 bases between the two germline ends. The CDR3 is 15 amino acids. CDR1 is LNHDA, CDR2 SQIVND, per germline (reference sequence). CDR3 nucleotides: TGTGCCAGTAAGGACTCCCTGAGAAGCACAGATACGCAGTATTTT. The encoded protein is CASKDSLRSTDTQYF.

This clone was detected only once. V usage is TRBV5-1 and J usage is TRBJ2-7, with 7 bases fitting TRBD1. The CDR3 has 16 residues. Germline CDR1 and CDR2: SGHRS and YFSETQ. With 3 bases clipped from V and 4 bases from J, the junction kept 13 bases outside the gene matches. In DNA, the CDR3 is TGCGCCAGCAGCTACTCCTCGACAGGGAACTATTACGAGCAGTACTTC. Translated: CASSYSSTGNYYEQYF.

The V and J genes are TRBV18 and TRBJ1-1, with 8 bases lining up with TRBD1. Trimming cost V 5 bases and J 3 bases; bases outside gene matches: 8. Per the germline V gene, CDR1 is KGHSH and CDR2 is LQKENI. This CDR3 contains 15 residues. CDR3 region: CASSYTQGADTEAFF. For the CDR3, the DNA is TGTGCCAGCTCATATACCCAGGGGGCGGACACTGAAGCTTTCTTT.

This rearrangement joins TRBV5-8 to TRBJ2-1; D ambiguous. V lost 0 bases, J lost 0 bases, and 7 bases lay in between. This CDR3 comprises 15 residues. The germline V gene has CDR1 SGHTS and CDR2 YDEGEE. The CDR3 region is CASSLGSSSYNEQFF. In DNA, the CDR3 is TGTGCCAGCAGCTTGGGCTCGAGCTCCTACAATGAGCAGTTCTTC. The full variable domain, with the rest looked up from reference TRBV5-8 and TRBJ2-1, is EAGVTQSPTHLIKTRGQQATLRCSPISGHTSVYWYQQALGLGLQFLLWYDEGEERNRGNFPPRFSGRQFPNYSSELNVNALELEDSALYLCASSLGSSSYNEQFFGPGTRLTVL.

The CDR3 loop reads CASRPRSGGQSYEQYF. The DNA of the CDR3 is TGTGCCAGCAGGCCGAGATCAGGGGGCCAGTCCTACGAGCAGTACTTC. The V and J genes are TRBV27 and TRBJ2-7, with 8 bases identical to TRBD1. This CDR3 comprises 16 residues. V was pared by 6 bases and J by 1 base, with 11 bases of the junction left unmatched. The V gene's germline CDR1 is MNHEY and CDR2 SMNVEV (reference sequence).

The CDR3 region has the DNA TGTGCCAGCAGCGTAGGACCAGCCCGGATGGGGGAGCAGTACTTC. Its translation: CASSVGPARMGEQYF. V is TRBV9 and J is TRBJ2-7; no clear D gene. CDR3 size: 15 residues. V was cut by 0 bases and J by 7 bases, with 17 bases left in between. Germline loops: CDR1 SGDLS, CDR2 YYNGEE.